This T cell receptor beta chain was found in a study of T cell responses to AZD1222 COVID-19 vaccine. The study's findings and limits: Mostly white British, mostly female donors; authors suggested clonal diversity may be underestimated. Seropositive AZD1222 recipients at baseline numbered only five or six.

Libraries were prepared by immunoSEQ multiplex PCR; TCRdb keeps only in-frame clonotypes and omits some of them. The table lists approximately 140,000 clones, approximately 90% of them singletons. The V gene lost 5 bases and the J gene lost 0 bases, with 10 bases spanning the gap. The CDR3 spans 14 residues. Germline V gene sequence: CDR1 SNHLY, CDR2 FYNNEI. For this clone: Its antigen is unidentified.

This sequence was found in an adult who received the AZD1222 COVID-19 vaccine. Sequencing used peripheral blood, obtained 28 days after the second AZD1222 dose. V gene TRBV2 combines with J gene TRBJ1-1; the D gene is possibly TRBD1 (6 bases). The CDR3 is CASSKDRMNTEAFF. The DNA for the CDR3 is TGTGCCAGCAGTAAGGACAGAATGAACACTGAAGCTTTCTTT. Together with reference TRBV2 and TRBJ1-1, the CDR3 gives the full variable domain: EPEVTQTPSHQVTQMGQEVILRCVPISNHLYFYWYRQILGQKVEFLVSFYNNEISEKSEIFDDQFSVERPDGSNFTLKIRSTKLEDSAMYFCASSKDRMNTEAFFGQGTRLTVV.